Following are 4 T cell receptor beta chains from one sample sequenced in a study of cytomegalovirus exposure and HLA in healthy donors. Vbeta (60) and Jbeta (13) primers were used in the PCR. Libraries were prepared by immunoSEQ multiplex PCR; TCRdb keeps only in-frame clonotypes and omits some of them. The data hold about 210,000 clones, with about 85% observed a single time. Material for sequencing was PBMCs. These receptors were obtained from a boy aged 2-9 years in good health and CMV-seronegative.

The chain joins TRBV2 to TRBJ1-2; D is unclear. This CDR3 is built from 12 residues. Germline CDR1 is SNHLY and CDR2 is FYNNEI. V was cut by 10 bases and J by 4 bases, with 13 bases left in between. The CDR3 bases are TGTGCCATCAAAATACAGACCTATGGCTACACCTTC. Translating gives CAIKIQTYGYTF. The whole variable domain, filled in from reference TRBV2 and TRBJ1-2, reads EPEVTQTPSHQVTQMGQEVILRCVPISNHLYFYWYRQILGQKVEFLVSFYNNEISEKSEIFDDQFSVERPDGSNFTLKIRSTKLEDSAMYFCAIKIQTYGYTFGSGTRLTVV.

In this sample, this clone turned up once. The chain couples TRBV5-6 to TRBJ2-5, with D possibly called TRBD1 or TRBD2 (6 bases each). The DNA end is more similar to TRBJ2-7, so the J call may be wrong. The CDR3 spans 15 residues. Germline V gene lookup returns CDR1 SGHDT and CDR2 YYEEEE. The CDR3 DNA is TGTGCCAGCAGCCGCTTAGCGGAGGGGGCCTACGAGCAGTACTTC. Amino acid sequence: CASSRLAEGAYEQYF.

With respect to this clone: One end of the junction is discordant with germline, which a read error may explain. The chain recombines TRBV7-9 with TRBJ1-5; weak D call: TRBD1 (5 bases). The CDR3 loop spans 14 amino acids. The germline V gene encodes CDR1 SEHNR and CDR2 FQNEAQ (reference sequence). CDR3 residues: CSSSREGLDQPQHF. The DNA for the CDR3 is TGTTCCAGCAGCCGAGAGGGACTTGATCAGCCCCAGCATTTT.

This clone was recorded a few times. V is TRBV2 and J is TRBJ2-7; perhaps TRBD2 as D (5 bases). This CDR3 is built from 14 residues. V lost 6 bases and J 1 base, leaving 13 bases between the germline ends. CDR1 and CDR2 (germline): SNHLY, FYNNEI. CDR3 sequence: CASRDGGGSYEQYF. Written as DNA, the CDR3 is TGTGCCAGCAGGGACGGCGGAGGTTCCTACGAGCAGTACTTC. The full variable domain, completed using reference TRBV2 and TRBJ2-7, is EPEVTQTPSHQVTQMGQEVILRCVPISNHLYFYWYRQILGQKVEFLVSFYNNEISEKSEIFDDQFSVERPDGSNFTLKIRSTKLEDSAMYFCASRDGGGSYEQYFGPGTRLTVT.